This passage covers 26 T cell receptor beta chains from one sample sequenced in a study of blood T cell repertoires in COVID-19. TCRdb's table, derived via immunoSEQ multiplex PCR, lists solely in-frame clones and lacks some. Among roughly 140,000 clones listed, just under 90% were seen once. The specimen was peripheral blood. These receptors all come from a woman in her thirties or forties with acute or convalescent COVID-19.

The chain uses TRBV28 and TRBJ1-5, with D perhaps matching TRBD1 (5 bases). Germline loops: CDR1 MDHEN, CDR2 SYDVKM. V lost 5 bases and J 2 bases, leaving 19 bases between the germline ends. There are 17 residues in the CDR3. CDR3 in amino acids: CASSEFPVRGRNQPQHF. The CDR3 nucleotides read TGTGCCAGCAGTGAATTCCCCGTTAGGGGTCGCAATCAGCCCCAGCATTTT.

The V gene is TRBV28, the J gene TRBJ2-7, with 7 bases identical to TRBD1. V lost 2 bases, J lost 2 bases, and 3 bases stayed unmatched. The CDR3 sequence is 14 residues long. The germline V gene encodes CDR1 MDHEN and CDR2 SYDVKM. The CDR3 nucleotides read TGTGCCAGCAGTTTACCGGACAGGCCCTACGAGCAGTACTTC. Translation gives CASSLPDRPYEQYF.

This clone was recorded only once. The chain employs TRBV6-2 or TRBV6-3 and TRBJ2-6; 8 bases agree with TRBD1. The CDR3 consists of 17 residues. The trim removed 7 bases at V and 1 base at J, leaving 9 bases unmatched. Germline CDR1 and CDR2: MNHEY and SVGEGT. This CDR3 is CASTPGQGVSGANVLTF. Written as DNA, the CDR3 is TGTGCCAGCACCCCAGGACAGGGTGTGTCTGGGGCCAACGTCCTGACTTTC.

The CDR3 nucleotides read TGTGCCAGCAGCCAAGTCTTCTATGGCTACACCTTC. Translation gives CASSQVFYGYTF. The J gene is TRBJ1-2, the V gene TRBV3-1 (or the pseudogene TRBV3-2); the D is unclear. The CDR3 is 12 residues long. V shed 1 base and J shed 4 bases, with 4 bases lying between them. Germline loops: CDR1 LGHDT, CDR2 YNNKEL (reference sequence).

This chain uses TRBV19 with TRBJ1-5, with 10 bases lining up with TRBD1. The CDR3 runs 16 residues. V lost 5 bases, J lost 2 bases, and 6 bases stayed unmatched. Germline V gene data show CDR1 as LNHDA and CDR2 as SQIVND (reference sequence). The CDR3 here is CASSFRQGAGNQPQHF. DNA of the CDR3: TGTGCCAGTAGTTTCCGACAGGGGGCGGGCAATCAGCCCCAGCATTTT.

The gene calls are TRBV11-1 and TRBJ1-6; D may be TRBD1 (5 bases). V lost 1 base to trimming and J lost 8 bases, with 12 bases between them. In germline, CDR1 is SGHAT, CDR2 FQDESV (reference sequence). CDR3 length equals 15 residues. The CDR3 protein is CASSLESTRDSPLHF. The CDR3 nucleotides read TGTGCCAGCAGCTTAGAGTCGACCAGGGATTCACCCCTCCACTTT.

J is TRBJ2-5 and V is TRBV25-1; tentative D call: TRBD2 (6 bases). The ends were cut back, 2 bases at V and 4 bases at J, with 14 bases in the middle. The CDR3 extends over 15 amino acids. From germline, CDR1 is MGHDK and CDR2 SYGVNS. The CDR3 DNA follows: TGTGCCAGCAGTGAAGCGGGGAAGGGAGGAGAGACCCAGTACTTC. Its translation: CASSEAGKGGETQYF.

This rearrangement joins TRBV5-6 to TRBJ2-3; D uncertain. Trimming shortened V by 0 bases and J by 0 bases, and 14 bases separated the two germline ends. CDR1 is SGHDT and CDR2 is YYEEEE in the germline V gene. The CDR3 consists of 17 residues. The CDR3, as DNA: TGTGCCAGCAGCTTGGAGTCAGGCCCCCTAAGCACAGATACGCAGTATTTT. Its translation is CASSLESGPLSTDTQYF.

This chain connects TRBV7-9 to TRBJ1-1; D is possibly TRBD1 (5 bases). Germline-derived CDR1 and CDR2 are SEHNR and FQNEAQ (reference sequence). V lost 3 bases, J lost 1 base, and 9 bases lay in between. This CDR3 comprises 14 residues. Written as DNA, the CDR3 is TGTGCCAGCAGCTTGGCAGGGTCGAACACTGAAGCTTTCTTT. This gives the protein CASSLAGSNTEAFF.

This sequence joins TRBV6-2 or TRBV6-3 and TRBJ2-7, with D possibly being TRBD2 (5 bases). V was shortened by 3 bases and J by 5 bases, with 8 bases between the two germline ends. This CDR3 region has 12 residues. Germline assignment: CDR1 MNHEY and CDR2 SVGEGT. The CDR3 region has the DNA TGTGCCAGCAGTTATTGGACTGACGAGCAGTACTTC. This sequence encodes CASSYWTDEQYF.

The J gene is TRBJ2-7, the V gene TRBV4-3; D might be TRBD1 (6 bases). Per the germline V gene, CDR1 is LGHNA and CDR2 is YSLEER. CDR3 length: 17 residues. Trimming took off 0 bases at V and 2 bases at J, with 17 bases between the two ends. This CDR3 reads CASSQDAQGSLTYEQYF. In DNA form, the CDR3 reads TGCGCCAGCAGCCAAGATGCCCAGGGGAGTCTAACCTACGAGCAGTACTTC.

The chain joins TRBV6-1 to TRBJ2-3; TRBD2 matches 12 bases. Trimming cost V 4 bases and J 2 bases; bases outside gene matches: 10. Germline assignment: CDR1 MNHNS and CDR2 SASEGT. There are 18 residues in the CDR3. The CDR3 loop reads CASSAFPGLAGNTDTQYF. For the CDR3, the DNA is TGTGCCAGCAGTGCTTTCCCCGGACTAGCGGGGAACACAGATACGCAGTATTTT.

The genes are TRBV12-3 or TRBV12-4 and TRBJ2-3, with 7 positions matching TRBD1. This CDR3 is built from 12 residues. V lost 5 bases to trimming and J lost 8 bases; unmatched junction nucleotides: 4. The CDR3 nucleotides are TGTGCCAGCAGTACTGACAGGGTTACGCAGTATTTT. Residues: CASSTDRVTQYF.

With respect to this clone: At one of its ends the junction is not consistent with the germline gene, which may arise from a read error. The chain carries TRBV5-4 and TRBJ2-7, with 8 bases identical to TRBD1. Germline CDR1 is SGHNT and CDR2 is YYREEE (reference sequence). There are 16 residues in the CDR3. The CDR3 nucleotides are TGTGCCAGCAGCGCAACTCCAAATCAGGGGGCGCTGGGATCCAACTTC. It translates to CASSATPNQGALGSNF.

The chain uses TRBV5-8 and TRBJ1-2; TRBD1 aligns across 7 bases. CDR3 length: 12 residues. Trimming took 5 bases from V and 13 from J; bases not matched to a gene: 11. The germline V gene has CDR1 SGHTS and CDR2 YDEGEE. The DNA of the CDR3 is TGTGCCAGCAGTACCCGGACAGGTATCCGCACCTTC. Amino acids: CASSTRTGIRTF.

V gene TRBV19 combines with J gene TRBJ2-7; D gene ambiguous. The germline CDR1 and CDR2 sequences are LNHDA and SQIVND (reference sequence). V lost 5 bases, J lost 1 base, and 9 bases lay in between. This CDR3 is 13 amino acids long. CDR3 coding DNA: TGTGCCAGTAGTTCGGAACAGTCCTACGAGCAGTACTTC. Protein sequence: CASSSEQSYEQYF.

J is TRBJ2-1 and V is TRBV27, with 9 positions matching TRBD2. Germline V gene lookup returns CDR1 MNHEY and CDR2 SMNVEV (reference sequence). The CDR3 is 19 residues long. With 5 bases clipped from V and 4 bases from J, the junction kept 18 bases outside the gene matches. The CDR3 loop reads CASSRPGGSSGINYNEQFF. The CDR3 DNA reads as TGTGCCAGCAGTCGCCCCGGTGGGTCTAGCGGGATAAATTACAATGAGCAGTTCTTC.

This chain uses TRBV11-2 with TRBJ2-1, with 12 nucleotides matching TRBD2. Germline assignment: CDR1 SGHAT and CDR2 FQNNGV. This CDR3 is built from 19 residues. The V segment lost 1 base and the J segment 4 bases; nucleotides outside the gene matches: 11. In DNA form, the CDR3 reads TGTGCCAGCAGCTTAGGTCAACTAGCGGGGGGACCCACTTACAATGAGCAGTTCTTC. Its translation: CASSLGQLAGGPTYNEQFF.

The CDR3: CASRRRAILKETQYF. CDR3 nucleotide sequence: TGTGCCAGCAGAAGGAGGGCAATATTGAAAGAGACCCAGTACTTC. The rearrangement links TRBV27 to TRBJ2-5; D may be TRBD2 (6 bases). Germline CDR1 is MNHEY and CDR2 is SMNVEV (reference sequence). The length of the CDR3 is 15 residues. Trimming left V 6 bases short and J 3 bases short, with 17 bases between.

The J gene is TRBJ1-6, the V gene TRBV11-2; 9 bases agree with TRBD1. After removal of 4 bases from V and 3 bases from J, the junction contained 4 bases not matched to a gene. From germline, CDR1 is SGHAT and CDR2 FQNNGV. The CDR3 is made up of 16 amino acids. The CDR3 reads CASSWATGGYNSPLHF. The CDR3 region has the DNA TGTGCCAGCAGCTGGGCGACAGGGGGCTATAATTCACCCCTCCACTTT.

The gene calls are TRBV5-1 and TRBJ1-2, with D possibly TRBD1 on 5 matching bases. The V and J ends lost 0 bases and 2 bases respectively, with 8 bases between them. This CDR3 is 14 amino acids long. CDR1 is SGHRS, CDR2 YFSETQ, per germline. CDR3 amino acids: CASSLAGENYGYTF. DNA of the CDR3: TGCGCCAGCAGCTTGGCGGGGGAAAACTATGGCTACACCTTC. The variable domain in full, completed from reference TRBV5-1 and TRBJ1-2, reads KAGVTQTPRYLIKTRGQQVTLSCSPISGHRSVSWYQQTPGQGLQFLFEYFSETQRNKGNFPGRFSGRQFSNSRSEMNVSTLELGDSALYLCASSLAGENYGYTFGSGTRLTVV.

This clone was recorded once. One junction end does not reproduce the germline sequence, and a read error may be involved. The chain is built from TRBV19 and TRBJ2-7, with TRBD2 matching 7 bases. The length of the CDR3 is 12 residues. Germline values: CDR1 LNHDA, CDR2 SQIVND (reference sequence). CDR3 loop: CASSFQRGSQSF. As DNA, the CDR3 is TGTGCCAGTAGTTTCCAGCGGGGCTCCCAATCGTTC.

The CDR3 is CASSLVSEGVEQYF. The DNA for the CDR3 is TGTGCCAGCAGCTTAGTTTCAGAGGGAGTCGAGCAGTACTTC. The V call is TRBV7-6, the J call TRBJ2-7, with D perhaps TRBD2 (5 bases). V dropped 1 base and J dropped 6 bases, with 13 bases sitting between them. Germline CDR1 and CDR2: SGHVS and FNYEAQ. The CDR3 sequence is 14 residues long.

The chain joins TRBV24-1 to TRBJ1-2, with unresolved D. V lost 6 bases and J 4 bases, leaving 11 bases between the germline ends. The CDR3 spans 13 residues. Germline CDR1 reads KGHDR; CDR2 reads SFDVKD. This CDR3 is CATSRGKAYGYTF. The CDR3, as DNA: TGTGCCACCAGTCGAGGGAAGGCCTATGGCTACACCTTC.

The chain employs TRBV5-1 and TRBJ2-7, with D possibly matching TRBD1 (6 bases). Germline loops: CDR1 SGHRS, CDR2 YFSETQ. The CDR3 covers 14 residues. Trimming took 4 bases from V and 3 from J, leaving 14 bases between them. Here the CDR3 reads CASSPTGTYYEQYF. Written as DNA, the CDR3 is TGCGCCAGCAGCCCGACAGGAACCTACTACGAGCAGTACTTC.

This clone has only one observation. The chain couples TRBV7-3 to TRBJ2-3; 10 positions match TRBD2. The germline V gene has CDR1 SGHTA and CDR2 FQGTGA. Losses at the gene ends were 0 bases for V and 1 base for J; bases not matched to a gene: 4. This CDR3 contains 17 residues. The CDR3 loop is CASSLTFLAGGTDTQYF. The DNA for the CDR3 is TGTGCCAGCAGCTTAACGTTCCTAGCGGGGGGCACAGATACGCAGTATTTT.